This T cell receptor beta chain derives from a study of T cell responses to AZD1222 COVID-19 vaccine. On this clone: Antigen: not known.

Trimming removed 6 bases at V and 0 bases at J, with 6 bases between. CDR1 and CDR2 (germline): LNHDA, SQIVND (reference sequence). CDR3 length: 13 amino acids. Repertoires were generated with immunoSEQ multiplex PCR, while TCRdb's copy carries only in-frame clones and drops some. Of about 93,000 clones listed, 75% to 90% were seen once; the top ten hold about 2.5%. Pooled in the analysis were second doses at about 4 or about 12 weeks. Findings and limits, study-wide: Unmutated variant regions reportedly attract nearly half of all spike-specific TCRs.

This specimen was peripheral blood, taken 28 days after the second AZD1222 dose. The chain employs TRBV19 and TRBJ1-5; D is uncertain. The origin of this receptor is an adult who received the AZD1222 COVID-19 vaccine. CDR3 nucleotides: TGTGCCAGTAGGATGCGTAGCAATCAGCCCCAGCATTTT. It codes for CASRMRSNQPQHF.